The entry below gives a single T cell receptor (beta chain) sequence along with its context. Its cognate antigen is unknown. Through a sample-barcoded 5' primer and a J-beta primer mix, a second PCR was run for roughly 6 to 12 cycles. One entry per CDR3 protein, called by TCRdb with MiXCR from the 5' RACE reads. The sample includes roughly 1.4 million distinct CDR3 sequences, around 59% seen only once; the top ten take approximately 7%. This sample is drawn from a study of blood T cells in healthy people across ages. About the research overall: Template switching retrieved approximately one barcoded beta molecule for each two T cells.

Looked up from germline, CDR1 is MNHEY and CDR2 is SMNVEV (reference sequence). After removal of 2 bases from V and 5 bases from J, the junction contained 7 bases not matched to a gene. CDR3 size: 15 residues. Study-wide results and caveats: The authors considered diversity estimates from one million T cells to be underestimates.

The specimen sequenced was blood. The genes are TRBV27 and TRBJ2-7; TRBD1 agrees at 9 bases. This TCR derives from a man in his late teens or twenties in good health. The DNA of the CDR3 is TGTGCCAGCAGTTTAATGGACAGGGGTCGCAACGAGCAGTACTTC. It is translated as CASSLMDRGRNEQYF.